This T cell receptor beta chain comes out of a study of T cell changes during pregnancy in multiple sclerosis. Libraries were prepared by immunoSEQ multiplex PCR; TCRdb keeps only in-frame clonotypes and omits some of them. The sample includes 45,000 to 60,000 clones, around 93% of them seen just once. V lost 0 bases and J lost 3; bases outside the gene matches: 5. The germline V gene has CDR1 SGHTA and CDR2 FQGTGA. The CDR3 length is 18 residues. The origin of this receptor is a female donor with multiple sclerosis, enrolled in a pregnancy study. Here the sequenced sample was peripheral blood, taken in the second trimester of pregnancy. This sequence joins TRBV7-3 and TRBJ2-6, with TRBD1 identical over 10 bases. This chain's CDR3 is CASSLTSGTGVGANVLTF. The CDR3 DNA is TGTGCCAGCAGCTTAACTTCAGGGACAGGGGTTGGGGCCAACGTCCTGACTTTC.